The 2 T cell receptor beta chains listed next were all sequenced from one sample in a study of shared clonotypes between healthy human individuals. Sequencing used immunoSEQ multiplex PCR; TCRdb keeps in-frame clones, though not all of them. The sample shows about 2.1 million clones, 93% of them seen only once. Only CD45RO-negative cells positively selected for CCR7 counted as naive CD8 cells, so terminally differentiated effector memory CD45RA+ cells were excluded. The sample taken for sequencing was naive CD8+ T cells from PBMCs. All receptors come from a man aged 18 to 29 in good health. Some clones in this sample may be carry-over from other donors' samples.

The V call is TRBV11-2, the J call TRBJ2-3, with a possible D match to TRBD2 (5 bases). The CDR3 spans 19 residues. Germline V CDR1 and CDR2: SGHAT, FQNNGV. Trimming stripped 3 bases from V and 3 bases from J, with 25 bases between. The CDR3 DNA sequence: TGTGCCAGCAGCTTTACCTCGGGGTCCCTCCTTAGCACGACAGATACGCAGTATTTT. Protein sequence: CASSFTSGSLLSTTDTQYF.

The chain uses TRBV27 and TRBJ1-1, with D perhaps matching TRBD1 (5 bases). Germline assignment: CDR1 MNHEY and CDR2 SMNVEV (reference sequence). The CDR3 has 14 amino acids. Trimming removed 5 bases from V and 2 bases from J, with 12 bases in between. This CDR3 is CASSPVGANTEAFF. As DNA, the CDR3 is TGTGCCAGCAGTCCCGTCGGGGCCAACACTGAAGCTTTCTTT.